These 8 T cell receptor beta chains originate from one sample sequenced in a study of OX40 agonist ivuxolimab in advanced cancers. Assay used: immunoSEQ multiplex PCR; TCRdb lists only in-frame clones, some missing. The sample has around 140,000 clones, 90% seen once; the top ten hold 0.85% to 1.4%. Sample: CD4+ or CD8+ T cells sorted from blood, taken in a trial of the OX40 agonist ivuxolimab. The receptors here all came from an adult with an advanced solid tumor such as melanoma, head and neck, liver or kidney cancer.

The CDR3 protein is CASSPEKSADTQYF. DNA for the CDR3: TGCGCCAGCAGCCCAGAAAAAAGCGCAGATACGCAGTATTTT. This sequence joins TRBV5-1 and TRBJ2-3, with D unclear. The V end lost 4 bases, the J end lost 4 bases, and 13 bases lay between the germline ends. Germline lookup yields CDR1 SGHRS and CDR2 YFSETQ. This CDR3 has 14 amino acids. Variable domain in full (rest from reference TRBV5-1 and TRBJ2-3): KAGVTQTPRYLIKTRGQQVTLSCSPISGHRSVSWYQQTPGQGLQFLFEYFSETQRNKGNFPGRFSGRQFSNSRSEMNVSTLELGDSALYLCASSPEKSADTQYFGPGTRLTVL.

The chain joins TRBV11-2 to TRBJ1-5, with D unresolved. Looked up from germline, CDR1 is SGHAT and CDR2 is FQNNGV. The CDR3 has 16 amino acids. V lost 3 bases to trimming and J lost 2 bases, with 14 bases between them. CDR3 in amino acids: CASSLGAKAGNQPQHF. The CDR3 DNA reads TGTGCCAGCAGCTTGGGCGCGAAGGCGGGCAATCAGCCCCAGCATTTT. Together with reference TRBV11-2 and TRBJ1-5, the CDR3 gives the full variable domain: EAGVAQSPRYKIIEKRQSVAFWCNPISGHATLYWYQQILGQGPKLLIQFQNNGVVDDSQLPKDRFSAERLKGVDSTLKIQPAKLEDSAVYLCASSLGAKAGNQPQHFGDGTRLSIL.

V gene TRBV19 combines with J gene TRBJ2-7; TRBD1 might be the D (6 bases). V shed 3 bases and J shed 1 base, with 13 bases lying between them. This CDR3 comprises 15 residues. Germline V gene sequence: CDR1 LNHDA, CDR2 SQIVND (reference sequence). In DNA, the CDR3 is TGTGCCAGTAGTATCCACCAAGGGGGTTCCTACGAGCAGTACTTC. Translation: CASSIHQGGSYEQYF.

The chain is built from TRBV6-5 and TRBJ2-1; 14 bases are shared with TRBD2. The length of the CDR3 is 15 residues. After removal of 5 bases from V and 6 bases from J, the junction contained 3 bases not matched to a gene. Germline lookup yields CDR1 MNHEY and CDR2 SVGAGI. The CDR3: CASSGLAGGFNEQFF. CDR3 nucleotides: TGTGCCAGCAGTGGACTAGCGGGAGGATTCAATGAGCAGTTCTTC.

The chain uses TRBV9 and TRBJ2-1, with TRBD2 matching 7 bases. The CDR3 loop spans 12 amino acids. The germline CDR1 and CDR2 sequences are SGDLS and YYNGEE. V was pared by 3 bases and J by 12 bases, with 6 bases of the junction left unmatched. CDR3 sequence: CASSASGGGQFF. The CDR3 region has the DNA TGTGCCAGCAGCGCTTCTGGCGGGGGGCAGTTCTTC. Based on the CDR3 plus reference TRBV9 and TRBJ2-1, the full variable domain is DSGVTQTPKHLITATGQRVTLRCSPRSGDLSVYWYQQSLDQGLQFLIQYYNGEERAKGNILERFSAQQFPDLHSELNLSSLELGDSALYFCASSASGGGQFFGPGTRLTVL.

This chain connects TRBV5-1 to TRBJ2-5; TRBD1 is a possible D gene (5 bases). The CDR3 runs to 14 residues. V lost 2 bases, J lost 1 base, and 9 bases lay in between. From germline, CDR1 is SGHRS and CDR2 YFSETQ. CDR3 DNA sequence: TGCGCCAGCAGCTTTCGGCAGGGCCAAGAGACCCAGTACTTC. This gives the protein CASSFRQGQETQYF.

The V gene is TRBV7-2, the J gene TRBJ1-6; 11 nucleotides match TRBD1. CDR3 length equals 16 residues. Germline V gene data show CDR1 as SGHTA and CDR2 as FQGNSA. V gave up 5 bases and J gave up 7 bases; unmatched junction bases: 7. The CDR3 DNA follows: TGTGCCAGCAGCGAGCCCGGGACAGGGGGAAATTCACCCCTCCACTTT. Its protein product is CASSEPGTGGNSPLHF.

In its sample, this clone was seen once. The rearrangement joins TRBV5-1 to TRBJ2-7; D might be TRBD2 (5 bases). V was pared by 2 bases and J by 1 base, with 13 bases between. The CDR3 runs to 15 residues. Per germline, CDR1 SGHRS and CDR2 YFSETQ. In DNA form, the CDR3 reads TGCGCCAGCAGCTTAAGAGGGTCCTGGTCCTACGAGCAGTACTTC. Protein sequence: CASSLRGSWSYEQYF. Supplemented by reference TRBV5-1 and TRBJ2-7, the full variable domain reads KAGVTQTPRYLIKTRGQQVTLSCSPISGHRSVSWYQQTPGQGLQFLFEYFSETQRNKGNFPGRFSGRQFSNSRSEMNVSTLELGDSALYLCASSLRGSWSYEQYFGPGTRLTVT.